These 22 T cell receptor beta chains were sequenced from one sample in a study of T cell clonotyping in hematopoietic cell transplantation. Only in-frame clones appear in the TCRdb table, and some are missing; sequencing was by immunoSEQ multiplex PCR. The data hold under 30,000 clones, with 80% to 95% observed a single time. This material consisted of PBMCs, taken 100 days after allogeneic stem cell transplant. The receptors come from a female patient in her 50s who had an allogeneic stem cell transplant from a related donor, so the T cells may come from the graft donor. Some clones in this sample may be carry-over from other donors' samples.

The chain carries TRBV28 and TRBJ1-5, with a possible D match to TRBD1 (6 bases). CDR1 is MDHEN and CDR2 is SYDVKM in the germline V gene. The CDR3 length is 12 residues. The V and J ends lost 9 bases and 9 bases respectively, with 15 bases between them. The CDR3 DNA reads as TGTGCCAGTAGACTACAGGGACGGCCCCAGCATTTT. Translation: CASRLQGRPQHF.

The chain couples TRBV19 to TRBJ2-1, with 8 positions matching TRBD2. V lost 1 base to trimming and J lost 9 bases; unmatched junction nucleotides: 5. The CDR3 contains 14 residues. The germline V gene has CDR1 LNHDA and CDR2 SQIVND (reference sequence). In DNA form, the CDR3 reads TGTGCCAGTAGTATAGTGCCGGGGGGGGGTGAGCAGTTCTTC. Its protein product is CASSIVPGGGEQFF.

V and J are TRBV19 and TRBJ1-6, with 7 nucleotides matching TRBD1. There are 15 residues in the CDR3. Per germline, CDR1 LNHDA and CDR2 SQIVND (reference sequence). The ends lost 6 bases at V and 5 bases at J; junction bases unmatched: 7. The CDR3 bases are TGTGCCAGTAGAAAACGGGACAGAGATAATTCACCCCTCCACTTT. Translated, it gives CASRKRDRDNSPLHF.

The sample holds one count of this clone. The chain recombines TRBV19 with TRBJ2-3, with 12 bases fitting TRBD1. Germline CDR1 is LNHDA and CDR2 is SQIVND (reference sequence). This CDR3 spans 16 amino acids. V lost 5 bases to trimming and J lost 4 bases; unmatched junction nucleotides: 7. CDR3 protein: CASSPGQGAIPDTQYF. The CDR3 bases are TGTGCCAGTAGTCCGGGACAGGGGGCGATTCCAGATACGCAGTATTTT.

The chain is built from TRBV12-2 and TRBJ2-3; the table's D call TRBD2 went unverified against the DNA. TRBV12-2 is designated a pseudogene. This CDR3 comprises 14 residues. The CDR3 sequence is CASRPLPAVDTQYF. The DNA for the CDR3 is TGTGCAAGTCGCCCCCTCCCGGCGGTAGATACGCAGTATTTT.

The chain uses TRBV7-2 and TRBJ2-7; 7 nucleotides align to TRBD2. The CDR3 totals 13 residues. Germline V lookup: CDR1 SGHTA, CDR2 FQGNSA. Trimming removed 3 bases from V and 5 bases from J; junction bases left unmatched: 4. The DNA for the CDR3 is TGTGCCAGCAGCTTCAGCGGGGCGGACGAGCAGTACTTC. This codes for CASSFSGADEQYF.

The chain joins TRBV5-1 to TRBJ2-5; D remains ambiguous. Trimming removed 0 bases at V and 5 bases at J, with 5 bases between. The CDR3 contains 12 residues. From germline, CDR1 is SGHRS and CDR2 YFSETQ. CDR3 bases: TGCGCCAGCAGCTTGGCCGGGGAGACCCAGTACTTC. It encodes CASSLAGETQYF. Full variable domain (missing parts from reference TRBV5-1 and TRBJ2-5): KAGVTQTPRYLIKTRGQQVTLSCSPISGHRSVSWYQQTPGQGLQFLFEYFSETQRNKGNFPGRFSGRQFSNSRSEMNVSTLELGDSALYLCASSLAGETQYFGPGTRLLVL.

CDR3 DNA sequence: TGTGCCAGCAGCCCCCTACAGGACTACAATGAGCAGTTCTTC. Amino acids: CASSPLQDYNEQFF. The rearrangement joins TRBV7-7 to TRBJ2-1; D perhaps matches TRBD1 (5 bases). V shed 5 bases and J shed 3 bases, with 11 bases lying between them. The V gene's germline CDR1 is SSHAT and CDR2 FNYEAQ (reference sequence). The CDR3 sequence is 14 residues long.

The chain joins TRBV2 to TRBJ1-3; no definite D call. Germline CDR1 SNHLY, CDR2 FYNNEI. The V and J ends lost 4 bases and 2 bases respectively, with 9 bases between them. The length of the CDR3 is 14 residues. CDR3 residues: CASSGGFTGNTIYF. The CDR3 DNA is TGTGCCAGCAGTGGGGGATTTACTGGAAACACCATATATTTT. Together with reference TRBV2 and TRBJ1-3, the CDR3 gives the full variable domain: EPEVTQTPSHQVTQMGQEVILRCVPISNHLYFYWYRQILGQKVEFLVSFYNNEISEKSEIFDDQFSVERPDGSNFTLKIRSTKLEDSAMYFCASSGGFTGNTIYFGEGSWLTVV.

The chain links TRBV6-5 to TRBJ2-1, with D possibly being TRBD2 (5 bases). V lost 4 bases and J lost 8, with 9 bases in between. Germline CDR1 reads MNHEY; CDR2 reads SVGAGI. This CDR3 has 12 residues. The CDR3 bases are TGTGCCAGCAGTTCGGACTGGGATGAGCAGTTCTTC. This sequence encodes CASSSDWDEQFF.

The V and J genes are TRBV6-5 and TRBJ2-5, with D tentatively TRBD1 (7 bases). From germline, CDR1 is MNHEY and CDR2 SVGAGI. The CDR3 runs 15 residues. V lost 7 bases to trimming and J lost 4 bases, with 19 bases between them. In DNA form, the CDR3 reads TGTGCCAGCAACCAAACACAGGGGCGGGGAGAGACCCAGTACTTC. Translating gives CASNQTQGRGETQYF.

This chain links TRBV7-6 with TRBJ1-1; no clear D gene. The V gene lost 4 bases and the J gene lost 0 bases, with 6 bases spanning the gap. This CDR3 is 13 amino acids long. The germline V gene has CDR1 SGHVS and CDR2 FNYEAQ. The CDR3 DNA is TGTGCCAGCAGCTCCCTACTGAACACTGAAGCTTTCTTT. Translation: CASSSLLNTEAFF.

The chain combines TRBV19 with TRBJ2-1; 10 bases match TRBD2. V lost 5 bases, J lost 3 bases, and 10 bases stayed unmatched. This CDR3 region has 17 residues. The germline gives CDR1 LNHDA, CDR2 SQIVND (reference sequence). CDR3 DNA sequence: TGTGCCAGTAGTCCCTTCGCTAGCGGGGGCAGCTACAATGAGCAGTTCTTC. As protein: CASSPFASGGSYNEQFF.

The chain couples TRBV11-2 to TRBJ2-7; the D gene could be TRBD1 or TRBD2 (6 bases each). The V and J ends lost 7 bases and 0 bases respectively, with 16 bases between them. Germline V gene sequence: CDR1 SGHAT, CDR2 FQNNGV. This CDR3 comprises 15 residues. CDR3 amino acids: CASNSWRGSSYEQYF. In DNA form, the CDR3 reads TGTGCCAGCAACTCCTGGAGGGGGAGCTCCTACGAGCAGTACTTC.

The chain joins TRBV7-2 to TRBJ2-5; 11 positions agree with TRBD2. The CDR3 has 14 residues. The junction had 2 bases not matched to a gene; V was cut back by 5 bases and J by 3 bases. Germline V gene data show CDR1 as SGHTA and CDR2 as FQGNSA. DNA for the CDR3: TGTGCCAGCAGCATTAGCGGGGGGGAAGAGACCCAGTACTTC. This codes for CASSISGGEETQYF. The entire variable domain, with the rest obtained from reference TRBV7-2 and TRBJ2-5, is as follows: GAGVSQSPSNKVTEKGKDVELRCDPISGHTALYWYRQSLGQGLEFLIYFQGNSAPDKSGLPSDRFSAERTGGSVSTLTIQRTQQEDSAVYLCASSISGGEETQYFGPGTRLLVL.

The rearrangement joins TRBV27 to TRBJ1-2; 8 positions match TRBD1. Looked up from germline, CDR1 is MNHEY and CDR2 is SMNVEV (reference sequence). The CDR3 runs to 14 residues. Unmatched junction bases numbered 11, after V lost 6 bases and J lost 8 bases. The CDR3 spells CASSPQDRVRGYTF. CDR3 nucleotides: TGTGCCAGCAGCCCGCAGGACAGGGTACGGGGCTACACCTTC.

This clone was seen just once. The chain couples TRBV7-6 to TRBJ2-7; TRBD1 or TRBD2 may be the D gene (5 bases each). From germline, CDR1 is SGHVS and CDR2 FNYEAQ. The CDR3 sequence is 12 residues long. With 4 bases removed from V and 3 bases from J, the gap between germline ends came to 7 bases. The CDR3 DNA reads as TGTGCCAGCAGCTCGGGGCTCTACGAGCAGTACTTC. It translates to CASSSGLYEQYF.

CDR3 protein: CASSSGSGAEQYF. The CDR3 DNA sequence: TGCGCCAGCAGCTCCGGATCTGGGGCCGAGCAGTACTTC. The chain uses TRBV5-1 and TRBJ2-7; tentatively, D is TRBD1 (5 bases). The CDR3 consists of 13 residues. V shed 3 bases and J shed 6 bases, with 13 bases lying between them. Germline V CDR1 and CDR2: SGHRS, YFSETQ.

The rearrangement joins TRBV29-1 to TRBJ1-4; tentatively, D is TRBD1 (5 bases). The CDR3 extends over 14 amino acids. V was cut by 1 base and J by 3 bases, with 9 bases left in between. Per germline, CDR1 SQVTM and CDR2 ANQGSEA. CDR3 nucleotides: TGCAGCGTTGAAGGGGGGACTCCTAATGAAAAACTGTTTTTT. Amino acid sequence: CSVEGGTPNEKLFF. The variable domain in full, completed from reference TRBV29-1 and TRBJ1-4, reads SAVISQKPSRDICQRGTSLTIQCQVDSQVTMMFWYRQQPGQSLTLIATANQGSEATYESGFVIDKFPISRPNLTFSTLTVSNMSPEDSSIYLCSVEGGTPNEKLFFGSGTQLSVL.

The rearrangement links TRBV6-1 to TRBJ1-1; D may be TRBD1 (6 bases). This CDR3 has 14 residues. Trimming pared 6 bases from V and 4 bases from J, leaving 15 bases between. CDR1 MNHNS and CDR2 SASEGT come from the germline V gene. The DNA for the CDR3 is TGTGCCAGCAGGGACTCAGGGGTTATCACTGAAGCTTTCTTT. Residues: CASRDSGVITEAFF.

J is TRBJ1-5 and V is TRBV6-1; no definite D call. The V end was cut by 7 bases, the J end by 5 bases, with 18 bases between. CDR1 and CDR2 (germline): MNHNS, SASEGT. The CDR3 consists of 15 residues. This CDR3 is CASKMGYSRDQPQHF. In DNA, the CDR3 is TGTGCCAGCAAGATGGGTTACAGTAGGGATCAGCCCCAGCATTTT.

The CDR3 is CASSPPGNTEAFF. In nucleotides, the CDR3 is TGTGCCAGCTCACCTCCTGGGAACACTGAAGCTTTCTTT. The chain combines TRBV18 with TRBJ1-1, with D uncertain. With 3 bases removed from V and 1 base from J, the gap between germline ends came to 6 bases. Germline V lookup: CDR1 KGHSH, CDR2 LQKENI. The CDR3 is made up of 13 amino acids.